Below, 22 T cell receptor beta chains from the same sample are listed, as sequenced in a study of a mutant IDH1 vaccine in newly diagnosed glioma (dated by TCRdb to the early 2020s). Receptor amplification or capture employed the immunoSEQ multiplex PCR assay. TCRdb stores this immuneACCESS table with in-frame sequences only. Part of the clones is absent; in the studies checked, under half of the shortfall reflects unresolved V genes, and no reason is known for the rest. In all, the sample holds roughly 51,000 clones, and around 86% of those were seen once. The ten largest clones take up over 2% of the sample. The sample's time point label is to be understood as: baseline, week 1 (first vaccination visit). Interpreted using the paper, the treatment or condition label stands for: pre-vaccination baseline after standard-of-care therapy. Material: PBMCs, obtained from a glioma patient treated with radiotherapy, temozolomide or both. Receptors were obtained from a man aged 35-49 years with glioma.

The CDR3 region is CASSLETGQYTGELFF. DNA for the CDR3: TGCGCCAGCAGCTTAGAGACAGGGCAATACACCGGGGAGCTGTTTTTT. This chain joins TRBV5-1 and TRBJ2-2; 7 nucleotides align to TRBD1. Germline V gene lookup returns CDR1 SGHRS and CDR2 YFSETQ. The CDR3 contains 16 residues. Losses at the gene ends were 2 bases for V and 3 bases for J; bases not matched to a gene: 7.

The chain recombines TRBV29-1 with TRBJ2-1; 7 bases are a match to TRBD1. The CDR3 length is 15 residues. V gave up 7 bases and J gave up 5 bases; unmatched junction bases: 14. Germline V gene sequence: CDR1 SQVTM, CDR2 ANQGSEA. CDR3 loop: CSAPYRGPLDNEQFF. DNA of the CDR3: TGCAGCGCCCCATACAGGGGTCCGCTAGACAATGAGCAGTTCTTC.

The genes are TRBV5-1 and TRBJ1-4; no clear D. This CDR3 is built from 17 residues. Trimming removed 4 bases at V and 3 bases at J, with 19 bases between. CDR1 and CDR2 from the germline V gene are SGHRS and YFSETQ. The DNA for the CDR3 is TGCGCCAGCAGCCGCGAATCCTCACCTAAGGCTAATGAAAAACTGTTTTTT. Its translation: CASSRESSPKANEKLFF. The full variable domain, completed using reference TRBV5-1 and TRBJ1-4, is KAGVTQTPRYLIKTRGQQVTLSCSPISGHRSVSWYQQTPGQGLQFLFEYFSETQRNKGNFPGRFSGRQFSNSRSEMNVSTLELGDSALYLCASSRESSPKANEKLFFGSGTQLSVL.

The chain is built from TRBV27 and TRBJ1-4; no clear D. CDR3 length: 12 residues. CDR1 and CDR2 (germline): MNHEY, SMNVEV (reference sequence). Trimming left V 10 bases short and J 8 bases short, with 14 bases between. The CDR3 DNA reads TGTGCCACCGGGGTATCCTACGAAAAACTGTTTTTT. Translating it yields CATGVSYEKLFF.

The chain recombines TRBV5-5 with TRBJ1-1, with D tentatively TRBD1 (5 bases). Between the trimmed V and J ends, which lost 6 bases and 0 bases, there was a span of 15 bases. The CDR3 covers 15 residues. Germline loops: CDR1 SGHKS, CDR2 YYEKEE (reference sequence). The CDR3 coding sequence is TGTGCCAGCACCCTATTCAGGGAGCTGAACACTGAAGCTTTCTTT. Protein product: CASTLFRELNTEAFF.

The chain has TRBV4-2 and TRBJ1-3; TRBD1 might be the D (6 bases). Germline CDR1 is LGHNA and CDR2 is YNFKEQ. This CDR3 region has 16 residues. V was shortened by 0 bases and J by 4 bases, with 13 bases between the two germline ends. CDR3: CASSQEGAATGNTIYF. The CDR3 bases are TGTGCCAGCAGCCAAGAGGGGGCGGCAACGGGAAACACCATATATTTT.

The chain combines TRBV5-1 with TRBJ1-3; no reliable D call. Trimming took 4 bases from V and 0 from J, leaving 20 bases between them. CDR1 is SGHRS and CDR2 is YFSETQ in the germline V gene. The CDR3 has 18 amino acids. CDR3 amino acids: CASSLQPTDPGSGNTIYF. DNA for the CDR3: TGCGCCAGCAGCCTACAACCAACAGACCCTGGCTCTGGAAACACCATATATTTT.

V and J are TRBV25-1 and TRBJ2-2; the D gene is possibly TRBD2 (6 bases). The length of the CDR3 is 14 residues. Germline CDR1 and CDR2: MGHDK and SYGVNS. The germline V and J ends were trimmed by 5 bases and 6 bases, with 13 bases remaining between them. The CDR3 region is CASSHGSDSGELFF. CDR3 sequence (DNA): TGTGCCAGCAGTCACGGGAGTGATTCCGGGGAGCTGTTTTTT.

The CDR3 is CASSPGGFQPDTGYTF. CDR3 sequence (DNA): TGTGCCAGTAGTCCAGGGGGTTTTCAGCCCGATACGGGCTACACCTTC. The chain has TRBV19 and TRBJ1-2; TRBD1 matches 7 bases. CDR1 is LNHDA and CDR2 is SQIVND in the germline V gene (reference sequence). CDR3 length: 16 residues. V dropped 5 bases and J dropped 8; count of bases not matched to a gene: 17.

CDR3 sequence (DNA): TGTGCCATTAGGGACAGGGATAAGCCGAACACTGAAGCTTTCTTT. Amino acid sequence: CAIRDRDKPNTEAFF. V gene TRBV10-3 combines with J gene TRBJ1-1; 9 positions match TRBD1. The CDR3 has 15 amino acids. Unmatched junction bases numbered 9, after V lost 9 bases and J lost 1 base. Per germline, CDR1 ENHRY and CDR2 SYGVKD.

V gene TRBV25-1 combines with J gene TRBJ2-3, with a possible D match to TRBD1 (5 bases). The CDR3 runs 13 residues. Deletions cut 8 bases from V and 2 bases from J, with 11 bases between. Germline CDR1 MGHDK, CDR2 SYGVNS. The CDR3 is CASGRTNTDTQYF. The CDR3 region has the DNA TGTGCCAGCGGTAGGACAAACACAGATACGCAGTATTTT.

The rearrangement joins TRBV27 to TRBJ1-5, with D possibly being TRBD1 (5 bases). Germline V gives CDR1 MNHEY, CDR2 SMNVEV (reference sequence). V lost 7 bases to trimming and J lost 0 bases, with 22 bases between them. The CDR3 loop spans 18 amino acids. The CDR3 DNA reads TGTGCCAGCACCGACGGTGGACGGGGGAGGGGTAGCAATCAGCCCCAGCATTTT. Its translation is CASTDGGRGRGSNQPQHF.

The CDR3 spells CASSFMTIATNEKLFF. The CDR3 coding sequence is TGTGCCAGCAGTTTCATGACAATTGCAACTAATGAAAAACTGTTTTTT. The chain has TRBV6-6 and TRBJ1-4; D call uncertain. CDR1 is MNHNY, CDR2 SVGAGI, per germline (reference sequence). Trimming removed 4 bases at V and 0 bases at J, with 12 bases between. The CDR3 has 16 amino acids.

The chain is built from TRBV5-1 and TRBJ2-7, with 11 nucleotides matching TRBD1. The CDR3 sequence is 15 residues long. Germline values: CDR1 SGHRS, CDR2 YFSETQ. Trimming cost V 4 bases and J 2 bases; bases outside gene matches: 5. CDR3 coding DNA: TGCGCCAGCAGCCGGGGGACAGGGGGGACCTACGAGCAGTACTTC. This gives the protein CASSRGTGGTYEQYF.

This clone was counted once. The chain is built from TRBV7-2 and TRBJ2-5, with a possible D match to TRBD2 (5 bases). There are 12 residues in the CDR3. Trimming left V 8 bases short and J 1 base short, with 8 bases between. In germline, CDR1 is SGHTA, CDR2 FQGNSA. DNA for the CDR3: TGTGCCAGCGGCGGACTCCAAGAGACCCAGTACTTC. Translating it yields CASGGLQETQYF.

The chain carries TRBV12-5 and TRBJ1-5; D is uncertain. This CDR3 has 14 residues. Per germline, CDR1 LGHNT and CDR2 FRNRAP. Trimming shortened V by 5 bases and J by 9 bases, and 17 bases separated the two germline ends. The DNA for the CDR3 is TGTGCTAGTGGTCAAGACTCCCCGGTAGGGCCCCAGCATTTT. As protein: CASGQDSPVGPQHF.

This chain connects TRBV7-2 to TRBJ2-5; D is unclear. The germline gives CDR1 SGHTA, CDR2 FQGNSA. The V gene lost 3 bases and the J gene lost 0 bases, with 11 bases spanning the gap. This CDR3 spans 15 amino acids. The CDR3 coding sequence is TGTGCCAGCAGCTTGGGCCGATGGGACCAAGAGACCCAGTACTTC. This translates into CASSLGRWDQETQYF.

The chain employs TRBV6-5 and TRBJ2-3; TRBD2 might be the D (5 bases). The CDR3 is 14 residues long. Germline V CDR1 and CDR2: MNHEY, SVGAGI. V was trimmed by 0 bases and J by 5 bases, leaving 9 bases between them. Written as DNA, the CDR3 is TGTGCCAGCAGTTACTCGGGAGTCGTAGATACGCAGTATTTT. Its translation is CASSYSGVVDTQYF.

The rearrangement joins TRBV18 to TRBJ1-5; a weak D match, TRBD1 (6 bases). CDR3 length: 12 amino acids. Germline V gene data show CDR1 as KGHSH and CDR2 as LQKENI. V was trimmed by 4 bases and J by 7 bases, leaving 8 bases between them. The CDR3 protein is CASSLTGQPQHF. In DNA, the CDR3 is TGTGCCAGCTCACTCACAGGGCAGCCCCAGCATTTT.

The V call is TRBV7-9, the J call TRBJ2-4; 11 bases match TRBD2. V was pared by 6 bases and J by 6 bases, with 4 bases of the junction left unmatched. Germline V lookup: CDR1 SEHNR, CDR2 FQNEAQ (reference sequence). The CDR3 spans 14 residues. CDR3 in DNA: TGTGCCAGCAGTCGGACTAGCGGGTTAAACATTCAGTACTTC. It is translated as CASSRTSGLNIQYF.

The chain employs TRBV27 and TRBJ1-5, with 7 bases matching TRBD1. CDR1 and CDR2 from the germline V gene are MNHEY and SMNVEV (reference sequence). There are 15 residues in the CDR3. V dropped 4 bases and J dropped 4; count of bases not matched to a gene: 7. The CDR3 sequence: CASSSGQVGNQPQHF. In DNA, the CDR3 is TGTGCCAGCAGTTCTGGACAGGTAGGGAATCAGCCCCAGCATTTT.

The rearrangement uses TRBV19 and TRBJ1-1, with D unresolved. With 7 bases removed from V and 1 base from J, the gap between germline ends came to 16 bases. CDR1 LNHDA and CDR2 SQIVND come from the germline V gene (reference sequence). This CDR3 has 15 amino acids. The CDR3 here is CASTPGPGPNTEAFF. The CDR3 nucleotides read TGTGCCAGTACCCCCGGCCCAGGACCGAACACTGAAGCTTTCTTT.